This TCR beta chain derives from a study of T cell responses to AZD1222 COVID-19 vaccine. Whole-study results and caveats: Spike-specific TCR depth and breadth grew after two AZD1222 doses.

The CDR3 has 14 residues. In germline, CDR1 is MDHEN, CDR2 SYDVKM. V lost 6 bases, J lost 6 bases, and 18 bases lay in between. As concerns this clone: Its cognate antigen is unknown.

The protocol was immunoSEQ multiplex PCR, while the TCRdb copy is restricted to in-frame clones and leaves out a portion. The data contain about 140,000 clones, approximately 92% of them singletons. This chain connects TRBV28 to TRBJ2-7, with D possibly TRBD1 on 6 matching bases. This receptor was identified in an adult in good health. Specimen: peripheral blood, collected on day 0 of AZD1222 vaccination. The CDR3 bases are TGTGCCAGCAGGGCTTTCAGGGGCGTCCGCGAGCAGTACTTC. Encoded protein: CASRAFRGVREQYF. Based on the CDR3 plus reference TRBV28 and TRBJ2-7, the full variable domain is DVKVTQSSRYLVKRTGEKVFLECVQDMDHENMFWYRQDPGLGLRLIYFSYDVKMKEKGDIPEGYSVSREKKERFSLILESASTNQTSMYLCASRAFRGVREQYFGPGTRLTVT.